This T cell receptor (beta chain) was recovered during a study of shared clonotypes between healthy human individuals. Looking at the study overall: The plates for each donor numbered three CD4 naive, three CD4 memory, two CD8 naive and one CD8 memory.

V lost 6 bases, J lost 0 bases, and 9 bases lay in between. CDR1 MDHEN and CDR2 SYDVKM come from the germline V gene. This CDR3 comprises 13 residues. Naive CD8 cells, CD45RO-negative and positively selected for CCR7, excluded terminally differentiated effector memory CD45RA+ cells. Overall study findings and caveats: The low donor count limited represented genetic and exposure-history diversity.

The authors ran the assay at deep level. On sorted subsets, replicate PCRs used approximately 190 ng DNA, or 30,000 or so T cell genomes. The repertoire was sequenced with immunoSEQ multiplex PCR; TCRdb's copy has only in-frame clones and lacks some. Among around 2,100,000 clones listed, roughly 95% were seen once. Details on this clone: The antigen is undetermined. This CDR3 is also generated by other DNA sequences in the sample.

Sequenced material: naive CD8+ T cells sorted from blood. This chain joins TRBV28 and TRBJ2-7; no definite D call. The receptor comes from a man between 18 and 35 years old in good health. The CDR3 DNA sequence: TGTGCCAGCAGCCCCATCTCCTCCTACGAGCAGTACTTC. It yields the protein CASSPISSYEQYF.